Below, 12 T cell receptor beta chains from the same sample are listed, as sequenced in a study of T cells after posttransplantation cyclophosphamide (dated by TCRdb to 2015 to 2016). Read against the paper, the sample's treatment or condition label means: high-dose cyclophosphamide on days +3 and +4 as single-agent GVHD prophylaxis. PTCy patients received busulfan and fludarabine conditioning, a related or unrelated marrow graft, and cyclophosphamide on days +3 and +4. Receptor amplification or capture employed the immunoSEQ multiplex PCR assay. Imported from immuneACCESS, the table was reduced by TCRdb to in-frame sequences with V and J called. These copies leave out some clones; in studies compared against another copy, an unresolved V gene accounts for under half, and the cause of the remainder is not known. For this sample, about 10,000 clones appear and none is a singleton. The ten largest make up approximately 26% of the sample.

The material sequenced was PBMCs, taken after allogeneic stem cell transplant with posttransplant cyclophosphamide. All receptors derive from a female patient between 40 and 55 years old who received an allogeneic stem cell transplant from a related donor, was CMV-positive, and had no GVHD. After a transplant, some T cells may be the graft donor's own cells.

Many counts were recorded for this clone. J is TRBJ1-3 and V is TRBV13, with D unclear. Per germline, CDR1 PRHDT and CDR2 FYEKMQ (reference sequence). Between the trimmed V and J ends, which lost 2 bases and 0 bases, there was a span of 11 bases. The CDR3 runs to 16 residues. CDR3 nucleotide sequence: TGTGCCAGCAGCTTAACGGAGCGAGGCTCTGGAAACACCATATATTTT. Translation gives CASSLTERGSGNTIYF.

This clone occurred many times. The chain combines TRBV12-3 or TRBV12-4 with TRBJ2-3, with 9 bases fitting TRBD2. After removal of 6 bases from V and 3 bases from J, the junction contained 7 bases not matched to a gene. The CDR3 totals 15 residues. In DNA form, the CDR3 reads TGTGCCAGCAGCCCCGGGACTAGCACTACAGATACGCAGTATTTT. It specifies CASSPGTSTTDTQYF.

This clone was seen many times. V usage is TRBV11-2 and J usage is TRBJ2-7; D may be TRBD2 (6 bases). The CDR3 sequence is 16 residues long. The germline gives CDR1 SGHAT, CDR2 FQNNGV. The V end lost 1 base, the J end lost 3 bases, and 16 bases lay between the germline ends. Here the CDR3 reads CASSLVSGLRGYEQYF. CDR3 DNA: TGTGCCAGCAGCTTAGTTAGCGGCCTGCGTGGCTACGAGCAGTACTTC.

This clone was seen repeatedly, ten times or more. V gene TRBV6-6 combines with J gene TRBJ2-4; 7 nucleotides line up with TRBD1. V lost 6 bases to trimming and J lost 6 bases; unmatched junction nucleotides: 5. Germline V gene lookup returns CDR1 MNHNY and CDR2 SVGAGI (reference sequence). This CDR3 comprises 13 residues. CDR3 in DNA: TGTGCCAGCAGCCTCACAGGGGCAAACATTCAGTACTTC. Residues: CASSLTGANIQYF.

This clone appeared many times. The rearrangement joins TRBV19 to TRBJ2-1; D remains unclear. Trimming removed 0 bases from V and 3 bases from J, with 9 bases in between. The CDR3 loop spans 15 amino acids. Germline CDR1 and CDR2: LNHDA and SQIVND (reference sequence). CDR3 loop: CASSIDLEFYNEQFF. The CDR3 region has the DNA TGTGCCAGTAGTATAGATCTAGAGTTCTACAATGAGCAGTTCTTC. The variable domain in full, with the rest retrieved from reference TRBV19 and TRBJ2-1, is DGGITQSPKYLFRKEGQNVTLSCEQNLNHDAMYWYRQDPGQGLRLIYYSQIVNDFQKGDIAEGYSVSREKKESFPLTVTSAQKNPTAFYLCASSIDLEFYNEQFFGPGTRLTVL.

This clone was detected ten times or more. CDR3 amino acids: CASALTLGETQYF. CDR3 DNA: TGTGCCAGCGCCTTAACACTCGGGGAGACCCAGTACTTC. This chain joins TRBV2 and TRBJ2-5; no definite D call. V lost 8 bases and J lost 5, with 15 bases in between. The CDR3 has 13 residues. In germline, CDR1 is SNHLY, CDR2 FYNNEI. Variable domain in full (rest from reference TRBV2 and TRBJ2-5): EPEVTQTPSHQVTQMGQEVILRCVPISNHLYFYWYRQILGQKVEFLVSFYNNEISEKSEIFDDQFSVERPDGSNFTLKIRSTKLEDSAMYFCASALTLGETQYFGPGTRLLVL.

This clone has at least ten counts. This chain links TRBV6-2 or TRBV6-3 with TRBJ2-1; 10 nucleotides match TRBD2. Trimming at V came to 6 bases and at J to 4 bases, leaving 12 bases not matched to a gene. CDR1 and CDR2 from the germline V gene are MNHEY and SVGEGT. The CDR3 is 17 amino acids. The CDR3 DNA is TGTGCCAGCAGCCCCTCCGCACTAGCGGGGCTTTACAATGAGCAGTTCTTC. Translating gives CASSPSALAGLYNEQFF.

This clone was observed a few times. The rearrangement links TRBV5-1 to TRBJ2-2; 9 nucleotides align to TRBD1. This CDR3 contains 14 residues. Germline CDR1 reads SGHRS; CDR2 reads YFSETQ. J lost 5 bases, V lost 4 bases, and 3 bases had no gene match. CDR3 in amino acids: CASSNGQGTGELFF. CDR3 DNA: TGCGCCAGCAGCAACGGACAGGGGACCGGGGAGCTGTTTTTT.

There are many counts of this clone. This rearrangement joins TRBV19 to TRBJ2-7, with a weak D call TRBD1 (5 bases). The V gene's germline CDR1 is LNHDA and CDR2 SQIVND (reference sequence). This CDR3 has 13 amino acids. The V gene lost 5 bases and the J gene lost 3 bases, with 11 bases spanning the gap. The DNA for the CDR3 is TGTGCCAGTAGTGCAGGGCCGGACTACGAGCAGTACTTC. This encodes CASSAGPDYEQYF.

This clone has a handful of counts. The V and J genes are TRBV9 and TRBJ2-3, with a weak D call TRBD1 (7 bases). Germline V gene data show CDR1 as SGDLS and CDR2 as YYNGEE. The CDR3 covers 16 residues. With 3 bases removed from V and 0 bases from J, the gap between germline ends came to 14 bases. The CDR3 coding sequence is TGTGCCAGCAGCGCCTACAGGGGAGGAAGCACAGATACGCAGTATTTT. Residues: CASSAYRGGSTDTQYF.

This clone has a count of ten or more. The CDR3 here is CASRVTGGNTEAFF. CDR3 in DNA: TGTGCCAGCAGAGTTACAGGGGGGAACACTGAAGCTTTCTTT. V and J are TRBV6-5 and TRBJ1-1, with 8 bases identical to TRBD1. The V and J ends lost 6 bases and 1 base, in that order; junction bases with no gene match: 4. Per the germline V gene, CDR1 is MNHEY and CDR2 is SVGAGI. The CDR3 totals 14 residues.

This clone was seen many times. V and J are TRBV12-3 or TRBV12-4 and TRBJ1-1; D uncertain. The CDR3 has 12 residues. V was cut by 6 bases and J by 4 bases, with 9 bases left in between. This CDR3 is CASRPGGTEAFF. CDR3 bases: TGTGCCAGCAGACCCGGTGGCACTGAAGCTTTCTTT.